This TCR beta chain emerged from a study of regulatory T cells in long-lasting Graves disease (dated by TCRdb to 2020 to 2023). Study-level background: Antithyroid drugs had been taken for less than 3 months by newly diagnosed Graves' disease patients. Peripheral blood TCR sequencing and RNA sequencing compared persistent Graves' disease patients with newly diagnosed Graves' disease patients. The study took place in China and was registered as a clinical trial. A total of about 33 samples underwent TCR sequencing: about 13 from persistent and roughly 20 from newly diagnosed Graves' disease patients.

This specimen's time point label, interpreted: newly diagnosed GD, antithyroid drugs for less than 3 months. For both TCR sequencing and RNA sequencing, RNA was extracted from PBMCs using TRIzol. Graves' disease was diagnosed according to American Thyroid Association guidelines. The patients came from an endocrinology department in Xi'an, China. From each patient, around 9.3 milliliters of peripheral blood was collected into an EDTA anticoagulant tube. Ficoll Paque Plus density gradient separation was used to isolate PBMCs, and no further T cell sorting was performed. RNA quality was checked with an Agilent 2100 Bioanalyzer and agarose gel, and concentration with a NanoDrop 2000. Library method: multiplex PCR. The sample was run on an Illumina HiSeq 4000. CDR3 regions were amplified by Arm-PCR with iRepertoire HTBI primers to construct TCR beta libraries. Gel purification was performed on PCR products prior to sequencing. The study's own analysis went as follows. Gene usage analysis of CDR3 amino acid clonotypes relied on the 55 to 80 TRBV and about 15 TRBJ segments identified across samples. Filtered high-quality paired reads were merged into contigs using COPE and FqMerger. BLAST was used to align contigs to the IMGT TRBV, TRBD and TRBJ reference genes, and CDR3 was defined following IMGT. Clonotypes above 0.1% frequency were classified as highly expanded clones. Shannon entropy was used to measure repertoire diversity, and the Gini coefficient was used to measure V-J evenness. A clonotype found in more than one individual was treated as public. TCRdb applied fastp at Q25 and MiXCR to the public reads, then kept only in-frame beta chains. Every CDR3 protein is listed once, alongside the most common genes and DNA of its rows. These V and J calls derive from TCRdb rather than the authors' analysis. This sample gives about 500,000 distinct CDR3 sequences in total; around 12% of them show up just once. Roughly 8.2% of the sample belongs to the ten largest clones.

This clonotype was observed many times. No antigen is known for it. No per-base quality is available; no much larger clone lies one base away. The paper as a whole reports these results and caveats: TRBV28, TRBJ1-2 and TRBJ2-5 were preferentially used in persistent disease, while TRBV20-1 and TRBJ2-1 were favored in newly diagnosed disease. Compared with newly diagnosed patients, persistent Graves' disease patients had lower TCR Shannon entropy and fewer highly expanded clones, which suggests clonal expansion. Peripheral blood alone was examined, since thyroid tissue, which constituted the primary lesion, could not be accessed. Sequencing and analysis were limited to the TCR beta chain. The small sample size was acknowledged by the authors as a limitation that may reduce accuracy. Patients with persistent disease shared more public clonotypes (under 3,000) than newly diagnosed patients did (roughly 970).

Deletion took 2 bases off V and 6 bases off J, with a span of 13 bases between the germline ends. From a lookup of the germline V gene, CDR1 and CDR2 are SQVTM and ANQGSEA. The CDR3 holds 14 amino acids from the cysteine to the phenylalanine. Here the CDR3 DNA is all that survives: 42 bases in frame from base 1. These same data were also listed under a study on T cells in Graves' hyperthyroidism and ophthalmopathy. The second paper further reports: Graves' hyperthyroidism was defined as stable when no progression to ophthalmopathy occurred over 18 months of follow-up. Hyperthyroidism patients were aged 18 to 65 years and newly diagnosed, with disease duration of less than 2 months. Any patient with an uncontrolled infection, another autoimmune disease, pregnancy or lactation was excluded. Diagnoses were established on the basis of clinical symptoms, serum thyroxine and TRAb, thyroid ultrasound, and orbital computed tomography. A first-round RT-PCR of the TCR CDR3 used the HTBI primer set with the Qiagen OneStep RT-PCR kit. Most expanded thyroid clonotypes (frequency above 0.001) were also found in blood, which suggests that blood repertoires may mirror thyroid immune responses. A model built on a 13 V-J signature distinguished ophthalmopathy from stable hyperthyroidism, reaching 87.88% sensitivity and around 81% specificity in cross-validation and 80%/75% in testing. In validation, the model predicted progression to ophthalmopathy a median of about 6 months before onset, with roughly 68% sensitivity and nearly 75% specificity. To identify TCR V-J signatures that set the groups apart, the researchers used a discovery cohort of 100 patients, made up of 40 to 45 with Graves' ophthalmopathy and 57 with stable Graves' hyperthyroidism. Prospective prediction of ophthalmopathy was tested in an independent validation cohort consisting of roughly 19 hyperthyroidism patients and around 17 patients who later progressed to ophthalmopathy. The roughly 94 discovery patients were randomly split 7:3 into training and test sets. Thyroid tissue and blood T-cell repertoires from more than five Graves' hyperthyroidism patients were also compared in the study. Following sampling, methimazole starting at 30 mg daily was given to hyperthyroidism patients, and high-dose intravenous methylprednisolone was given to ophthalmopathy patients. The libraries were constructed in a second round of multiplex PCR and then size-selected and purified. The libraries were sequenced on an Illumina HiSeq2000 using paired-end 100 bp reads. SOAPnuke was used to process the raw data, throwing out any read that contained adapters or uncalled bases, had a mean Phred below 15, or lacked an exact constant-primer or identifier match. High-quality paired reads were merged using COPE v1.2.5, and each unique nucleotide sequence was defined as a clonotype. MiTCR v1.1 was used to align the clonotypes against IMGT TRBV, TRBD and TRBJ reference segments. Only V-J combinations with frequency above 0.0001, covering roughly 99% of repertoires, were analysed. A TCS score was defined as the ratio of F50 (clonal expansion) to E x V (chaos), with BLOSUM62-based TCRdist applied between CDR3 peptides within each V-J. Welch's t-statistics and random forest reduced just over 500 V-J features to about 12, which were used in a naive Bayes classifier (R e1071). No statistical method was used to fix the sample size in advance, and group allocation was not hidden from the investigators. TCR Vbeta CDR3 sequencing of roughly 140 peripheral blood samples (more than 40 ophthalmopathy, 75 hyperthyroidism and roughly 17 progressor patients) is reported in the paper.

The sequence is built from TRBV29-1 and TRBJ1-4, and TRBD1 may be the D gene, going by 6 matching bases. The clonotype comes from a woman aged 25-40 years with Graves disease. Donor details come from another sample of the same person, matched by shared clones. This specimen consisted of peripheral blood mononuclear cells (PBMCs), obtained at new diagnosis, from a patient treated with antithyroid drugs. The nucleotide sequence reads as follows: TGCAGCGTTGAATGGCAGGGGAGGCATGAAAAACTGTTTTTT. Its product reads: CSVEWQGRHEKLFF. With the rest looked up from the reference TRBV29-1 and TRBJ1-4 genes rather than sequenced, the full variable domain is SAVISQKPSRDICQRGTSLTIQCQVDSQVTMMFWYRQQPGQSLTLIATANQGSEATYESGFVIDKFPISRPNLTFSTLTVSNMSPEDSSIYLCSVEWQGRHEKLFFGSGTQLSVL.